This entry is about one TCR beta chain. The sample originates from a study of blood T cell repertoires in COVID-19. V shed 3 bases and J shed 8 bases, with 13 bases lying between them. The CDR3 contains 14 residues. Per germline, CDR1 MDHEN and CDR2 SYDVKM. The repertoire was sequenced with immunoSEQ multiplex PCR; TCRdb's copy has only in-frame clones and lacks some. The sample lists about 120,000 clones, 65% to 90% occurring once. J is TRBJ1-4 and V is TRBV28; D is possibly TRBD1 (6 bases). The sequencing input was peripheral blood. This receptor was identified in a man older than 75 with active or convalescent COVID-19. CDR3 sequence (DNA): TGTGCCAGCAGTTTTTTAAACAGGGAGGAAAAACTGTTTTTT. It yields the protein CASSFLNREEKLFF. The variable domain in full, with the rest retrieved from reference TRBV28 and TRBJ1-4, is DVKVTQSSRYLVKRTGEKVFLECVQDMDHENMFWYRQDPGLGLRLIYFSYDVKMKEKGDIPEGYSVSREKKERFSLILESASTNQTSMYLCASSFLNREEKLFFGSGTQLSVL.